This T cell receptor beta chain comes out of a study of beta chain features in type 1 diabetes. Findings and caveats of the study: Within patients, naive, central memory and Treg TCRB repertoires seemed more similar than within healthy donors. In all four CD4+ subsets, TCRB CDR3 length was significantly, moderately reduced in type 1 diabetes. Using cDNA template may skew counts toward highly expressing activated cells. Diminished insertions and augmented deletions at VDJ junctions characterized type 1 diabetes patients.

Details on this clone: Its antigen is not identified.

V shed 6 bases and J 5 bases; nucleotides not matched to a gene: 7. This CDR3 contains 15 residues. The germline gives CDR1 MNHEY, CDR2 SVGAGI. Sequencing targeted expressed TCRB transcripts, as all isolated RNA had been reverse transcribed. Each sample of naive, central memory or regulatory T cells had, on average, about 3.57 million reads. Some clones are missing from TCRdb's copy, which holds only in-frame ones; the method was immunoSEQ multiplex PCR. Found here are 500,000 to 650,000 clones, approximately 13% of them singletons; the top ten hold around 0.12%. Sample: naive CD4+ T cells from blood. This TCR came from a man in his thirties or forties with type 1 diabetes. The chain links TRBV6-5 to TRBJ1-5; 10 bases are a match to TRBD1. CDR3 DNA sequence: TGTGCCAGCAGCTTGGGACAGGGGAGAGATCAGCCCCAGCATTTT. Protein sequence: CASSLGQGRDQPQHF.